The sample holds many counts of the clone carrying this T cell receptor beta chain. Its antigen is as yet unknown. This sample is part of a study of molecular identifiers for immune sequencing clone quantification. Germline loops: CDR1 SGHRS, CDR2 YFSETQ. Deletions cut 5 bases from V and 3 bases from J, with 18 bases between. This CDR3 has 15 residues. Notes on the study in general: Should identical TCR molecules share a barcode, the sizes of highly expanded clones could be underestimated.

MiXCR, applied by TCRdb to the PCR reads, yields one record per CDR3 protein. The table includes some 320,000 distinct CDR3 sequences, about 20% detected once. The sequence was collected from a human donor in good health. Some libraries in this study had Jurkat cell RNA spiked in. Material: naive CD8+ T cells from blood, with Jurkat cell RNA spiked in. The subset: FACS-sorted CD8+CD4-CCR7+CD45RA+ naive T cells. The chain uses TRBV5-1 and TRBJ2-7, with D tentatively TRBD1 (6 bases). The CDR3 DNA reads as TGCGCCAGCAGAGAGGACAGCTACCCGGTCTACGAGCAGTACTTC. This encodes CASREDSYPVYEQYF.